The T cell receptor beta chain described here comes from a study of CD8 T cells in ankylosing spondylitis. This clonotype was picked up many times. Via MiXCR, TCRdb re-called the 5' RACE reads, giving one row per CDR3 protein. Of a few hundred thousand distinct CDR3 sequences in the sample, roughly a tenth were seen once. This clonotype originated in a male donor with ankylosing spondylitis or in good health (not recorded which). Sequencing used blood, either unsorted or a sorted T cell fraction (not recorded which).

The CDR3, as DNA: TGTGCCAGCAGCGAGACAGGGGGTTCATGGGGGTACACTGAAGCTTTCTTT. Encoded protein: CASSETGGSWGYTEAFF. This chain connects TRBV3-1 to TRBJ1-1, with 9 bases fitting TRBD1. CDR1 LGHDT and CDR2 YNNKEL come from the germline V gene (reference sequence). V trimming: 5 bases; J trimming: 3 bases; junction bases outside the gene matches: 13. There are 17 residues in the CDR3.